The 14 T cell receptor beta chains below all came from one sample that was sequenced in a study of cytomegalovirus exposure and HLA in healthy donors. With 60 Vbeta and 13 Jbeta primers, the PCR was carried out. TCRdb keeps only in-frame clones here, not all; method: immunoSEQ multiplex PCR. The table lists roughly 77,000 clones. Sequencing was done on a sample of PBMCs. The receptors originated from a female donor in good health and CMV-seropositive.

V and J are TRBV6-6 and TRBJ2-7, with TRBD2 identical over 7 bases. V gave up 2 bases and J gave up 2 bases; unmatched junction bases: 0. CDR1 and CDR2 (germline): MNHNY, SVGAGI (reference sequence). The CDR3 has 13 amino acids. The CDR3 DNA sequence: TGTGCCAGCAGTTACGGGACTACCTACGAGCAGTACTTC. This gives the protein CASSYGTTYEQYF.

This sequence joins TRBV10-1 and TRBJ2-7; 8 bases are a match to TRBD1. CDR3 length: 15 residues. Germline CDR1 is WNHNN and CDR2 is SYGVQD (reference sequence). The ends lost 10 bases at V and 2 bases at J; junction bases unmatched: 13. The CDR3 loop is CATTSQDRAPYEQYF. The CDR3 bases are TGCGCCACCACGTCCCAGGACAGGGCACCCTACGAGCAGTACTTC.

The V and J genes are TRBV11-3 and TRBJ2-3; the match to TRBD1 covers 10 bases. The germline V gene encodes CDR1 SGHNT and CDR2 YENEEA. There are 15 residues in the CDR3. V shed 4 bases and J 3 bases; nucleotides not matched to a gene: 4. The CDR3 bases are TGTGCCAGCAGCTCGCCGGGACAGGGGACAGATACGCAGTATTTT. Amino acids: CASSSPGQGTDTQYF. The variable domain in full, completed from reference TRBV11-3 and TRBJ2-3, reads EAGVVQSPRYKIIEKKQPVAFWCNPISGHNTLYWYLQNLGQGPELLIRYENEEAVDDSQLPKDRFSAERLKGVDSTLKIQPAELGDSAVYLCASSSPGQGTDTQYFGPGTRLTVL.

The CDR3 DNA is TGTGCCAGCAGCCCTCAAACAGGGGGTGTAGAGCAGTACTTC. Translation gives CASSPQTGGVEQYF. The chain uses TRBV7-6 and TRBJ2-7; 8 bases fit TRBD1. The trim removed 5 bases at V and 7 bases at J, leaving 10 bases unmatched. There are 14 residues in the CDR3. Germline V gene data show CDR1 as SGHVS and CDR2 as FNYEAQ.

The chain is built from TRBV4-1 and TRBJ1-1; 8 bases line up with TRBD1. V lost 3 bases and J lost 5; bases outside the gene matches: 8. The CDR3 has 15 residues. Germline V gene lookup returns CDR1 MGHRA and CDR2 YSYEKL. The CDR3 reads CASSHPDRAGTEAFF. The CDR3, as DNA: TGCGCCAGCAGCCACCCGGACAGGGCCGGGACTGAAGCTTTCTTT.

The V gene is TRBV19, the J gene TRBJ1-5; TRBD1 matches at 7 bases. V dropped 3 bases and J dropped 3; count of bases not matched to a gene: 5. Germline V gives CDR1 LNHDA, CDR2 SQIVND (reference sequence). The CDR3 has 15 amino acids. Here the CDR3 reads CASSITGALNQPQHF. DNA of the CDR3: TGTGCCAGTAGTATTACAGGGGCCCTCAATCAGCCCCAGCATTTT.

This chain joins TRBV5-6 and TRBJ2-2; D perhaps matches TRBD1 (6 bases). The CDR3 contains 16 residues. The germline V and J ends were trimmed by 0 bases and 0 bases, with 9 bases remaining between them. Looked up from germline, CDR1 is SGHDT and CDR2 is YYEEEE. The CDR3 coding sequence is TGTGCCAGCAGCTTGGCATGGGACACGAACACCGGGGAGCTGTTTTTT. It specifies CASSLAWDTNTGELFF.

V usage is TRBV7-9 and J usage is TRBJ1-1; D is perhaps TRBD1 (5 bases). Germline V lookup: CDR1 SEHNR, CDR2 FQNEAQ (reference sequence). Deletions cut 4 bases from V and 6 bases from J, with 15 bases between. The length of the CDR3 is 14 residues. The CDR3 sequence is CASSSSGRGPEAFF. In nucleotides, the CDR3 is TGTGCCAGCAGCTCCTCAGGTAGGGGCCCTGAAGCTTTCTTT.

V usage is TRBV5-6 and J usage is TRBJ1-2; D unresolved. Germline-derived CDR1 and CDR2 are SGHDT and YYEEEE. Trimming shortened V by 0 bases and J by 0 bases, and 12 bases separated the two germline ends. This CDR3 is built from 16 residues. CDR3 residues: CASSLVAGTANYGYTF. As DNA, the CDR3 is TGTGCCAGCAGCTTGGTGGCAGGTACCGCTAACTATGGCTACACCTTC.

This rearrangement joins TRBV5-1 to TRBJ2-3, with TRBD2 matching over 11 bases. The V gene's germline CDR1 is SGHRS and CDR2 YFSETQ. Losses at the gene ends were 4 bases for V and 1 base for J; bases not matched to a gene: 11. There are 18 residues in the CDR3. The CDR3: CASSLTRLAGLGTDTQYF. As DNA, the CDR3 is TGCGCCAGCAGCCTAACCCGACTAGCGGGGCTGGGCACAGATACGCAGTATTTT.

The chain employs TRBV27 and TRBJ2-2, with TRBD2 matching over 8 bases. Germline CDR1 and CDR2: MNHEY and SMNVEV (reference sequence). V lost 4 bases, J lost 7 bases, and 11 bases stayed unmatched. CDR3 length: 16 residues. CDR3 DNA: TGTGCCAGCAGTTCACTAGCGGTCGGCGGGGGCGGGGAGCTGTTTTTT. Its translation is CASSSLAVGGGGELFF.

The V call is TRBV6-6, the J call TRBJ1-1; the D gene is possibly TRBD1 (6 bases). The germline V and J ends were trimmed by 7 bases and 5 bases, with 14 bases remaining between them. The CDR3 loop spans 13 amino acids. The germline CDR1 and CDR2 sequences are MNHNY and SVGAGI (reference sequence). CDR3 loop: CASTLQGRTEAFF. The CDR3 DNA reads TGTGCCAGCACTCTACAGGGAAGAACTGAAGCTTTCTTT.

V usage is TRBV29-1 and J usage is TRBJ2-3; D is ambiguous. V was cut by 1 base and J by 0 bases, with 11 bases left in between. The CDR3 extends over 15 amino acids. Germline assignment: CDR1 SQVTM and CDR2 ANQGSEA. CDR3 protein: CSVEVNSPSTDTQYF. For the CDR3, the DNA is TGCAGCGTTGAAGTTAACAGTCCTAGCACAGATACGCAGTATTTT.

V usage is TRBV7-9 and J usage is TRBJ2-5, with a weak D call TRBD1 (5 bases). Deletions cut 1 base from V and 5 bases from J, with 14 bases between. CDR1 is SEHNR, CDR2 FQNEAQ, per germline (reference sequence). The CDR3 covers 15 residues. DNA of the CDR3: TGTGCCAGCAGCTTAGTTGCAGGGTACGTGGAGACCCAGTACTTC. Translating it yields CASSLVAGYVETQYF.